Listed here is a single TCR beta chain. These data are taken from a study of CD8 T cells in Susac syndrome. RNA was extracted with the RNeasy kit, and a quantity of roughly 0.5 to 1 ug was reverse transcribed using random hexamers. Each CDR3 protein gets one entry after TCRdb re-called the immunoSEQ multiplex PCR reads with MiXCR. The data show 70,000 to 100,000 distinct CDR3 sequences, approximately 96% seen once. Trimming took 2 bases from V and 0 from J; bases not matched to a gene: 7. Germline CDR1 is DFQATT and CDR2 is SNEGSKA (reference sequence). The CDR3 has 16 amino acids. The sequencing sample was made of CD8+ T cells from PBMCs. This clonotype was sampled from a human donor with Susac syndrome. The chain carries TRBV20-1 and TRBJ2-1; 7 bases map to TRBD1. This CDR3 reads CSARSAGDSSYNEQFF. CDR3 coding DNA: TGCAGTGCTAGAAGCGCTGGGGACAGCTCCTACAATGAGCAGTTCTTC.